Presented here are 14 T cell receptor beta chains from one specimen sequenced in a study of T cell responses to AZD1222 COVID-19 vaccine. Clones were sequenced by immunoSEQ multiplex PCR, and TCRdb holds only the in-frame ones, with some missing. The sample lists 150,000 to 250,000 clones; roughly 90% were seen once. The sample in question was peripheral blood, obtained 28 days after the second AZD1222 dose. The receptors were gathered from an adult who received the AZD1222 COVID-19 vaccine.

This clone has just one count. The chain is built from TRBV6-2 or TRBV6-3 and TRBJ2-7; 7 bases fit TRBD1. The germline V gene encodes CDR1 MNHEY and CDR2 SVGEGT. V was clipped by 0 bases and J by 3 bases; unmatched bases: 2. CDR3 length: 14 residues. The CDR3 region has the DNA TGTGCCAGCAGTTACTCGGGGACAGACTACGAGCAGTACTTC. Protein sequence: CASSYSGTDYEQYF.

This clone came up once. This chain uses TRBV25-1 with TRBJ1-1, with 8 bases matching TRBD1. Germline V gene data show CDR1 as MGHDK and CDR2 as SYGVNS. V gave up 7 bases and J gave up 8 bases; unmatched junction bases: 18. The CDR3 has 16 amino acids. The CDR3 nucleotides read TGTGCCAGCACATCGGGGGACAGGCTTACGTTGGGGGAAGCTTTCTTT. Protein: CASTSGDRLTLGEAFF.

The CDR3 coding sequence is TGTGCCAGCAGCCCTTTAGCAGTTTACAATGAGCAGTTCTTC. It yields the protein CASSPLAVYNEQFF. The V gene is TRBV27, the J gene TRBJ2-1; D remains ambiguous. The germline V and J ends were trimmed by 6 bases and 4 bases, with 13 bases remaining between them. Germline values: CDR1 MNHEY, CDR2 SMNVEV (reference sequence). The CDR3 runs 14 residues.

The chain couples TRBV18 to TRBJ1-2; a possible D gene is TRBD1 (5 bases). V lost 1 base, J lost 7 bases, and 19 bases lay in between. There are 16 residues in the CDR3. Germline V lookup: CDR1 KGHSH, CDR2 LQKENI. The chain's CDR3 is CASSPRSEGTKFGYTF. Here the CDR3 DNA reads TGTGCCAGCTCACCACGGAGTGAGGGGACGAAGTTTGGCTACACCTTC.

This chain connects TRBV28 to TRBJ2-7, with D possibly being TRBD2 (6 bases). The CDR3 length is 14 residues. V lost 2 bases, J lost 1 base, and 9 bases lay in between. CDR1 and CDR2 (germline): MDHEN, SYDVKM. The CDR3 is CASSLEGLSYEQYF. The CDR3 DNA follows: TGTGCCAGCAGTTTAGAGGGACTGTCCTACGAGCAGTACTTC.

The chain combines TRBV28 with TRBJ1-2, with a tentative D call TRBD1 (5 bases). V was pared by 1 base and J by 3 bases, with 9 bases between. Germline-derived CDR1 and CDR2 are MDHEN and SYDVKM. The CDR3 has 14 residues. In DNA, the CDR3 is TGTGCCAGCAGTTTATTGCGGGACTACTATGGCTACACCTTC. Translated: CASSLLRDYYGYTF.

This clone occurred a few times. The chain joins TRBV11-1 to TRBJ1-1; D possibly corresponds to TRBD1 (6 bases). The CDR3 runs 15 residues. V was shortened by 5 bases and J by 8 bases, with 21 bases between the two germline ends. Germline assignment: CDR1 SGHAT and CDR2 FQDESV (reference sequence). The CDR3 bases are TGTGCCAGCAGCCCCCGCCTCGGGGGCGTCGGGGAAGCTTTCTTT. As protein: CASSPRLGGVGEAFF.

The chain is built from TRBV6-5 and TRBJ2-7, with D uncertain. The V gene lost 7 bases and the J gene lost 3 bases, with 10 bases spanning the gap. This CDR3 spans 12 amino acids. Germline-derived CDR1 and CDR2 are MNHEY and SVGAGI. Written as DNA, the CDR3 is TGTGCCAGCATGTTAACGGGCTACGAGCAGTACTTC. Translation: CASMLTGYEQYF.

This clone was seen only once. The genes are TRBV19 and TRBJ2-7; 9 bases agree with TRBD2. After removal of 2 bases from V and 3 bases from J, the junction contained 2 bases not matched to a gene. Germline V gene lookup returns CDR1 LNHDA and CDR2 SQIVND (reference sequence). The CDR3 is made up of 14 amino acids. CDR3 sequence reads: CASSIRLAVYEQYF. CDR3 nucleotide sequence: TGTGCCAGTAGTATAAGACTAGCGGTCTACGAGCAGTACTTC.

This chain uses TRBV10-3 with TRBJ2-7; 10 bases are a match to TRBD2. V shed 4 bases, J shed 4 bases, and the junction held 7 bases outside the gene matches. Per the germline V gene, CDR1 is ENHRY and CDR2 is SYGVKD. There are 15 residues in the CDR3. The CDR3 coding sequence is TGTGCCATCAGTGCTCTAGCGGGGGAGATATACGAGCAGTACTTC. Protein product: CAISALAGEIYEQYF.

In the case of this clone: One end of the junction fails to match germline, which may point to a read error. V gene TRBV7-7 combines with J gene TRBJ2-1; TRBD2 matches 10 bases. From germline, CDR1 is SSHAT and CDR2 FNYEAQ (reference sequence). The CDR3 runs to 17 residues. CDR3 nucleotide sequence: TGTGCTAGCAGCCAGGGACTAGCGCCTACCTCCTACAATGAGCAGTTCTTC. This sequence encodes CASSQGLAPTSYNEQFF.

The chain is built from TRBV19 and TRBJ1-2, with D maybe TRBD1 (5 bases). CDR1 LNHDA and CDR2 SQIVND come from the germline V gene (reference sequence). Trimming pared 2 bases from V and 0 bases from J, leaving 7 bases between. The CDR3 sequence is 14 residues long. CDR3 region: CASSISGSNYGYTF. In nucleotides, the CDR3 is TGTGCCAGTAGTATATCAGGGTCTAACTATGGCTACACCTTC.

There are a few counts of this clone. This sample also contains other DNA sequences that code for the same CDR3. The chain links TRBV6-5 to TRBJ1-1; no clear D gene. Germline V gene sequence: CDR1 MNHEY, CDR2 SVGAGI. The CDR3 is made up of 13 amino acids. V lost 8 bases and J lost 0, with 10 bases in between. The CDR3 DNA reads TGTGCCAGCGCTGGTAGGATGAACACTGAAGCTTTCTTT. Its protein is CASAGRMNTEAFF.

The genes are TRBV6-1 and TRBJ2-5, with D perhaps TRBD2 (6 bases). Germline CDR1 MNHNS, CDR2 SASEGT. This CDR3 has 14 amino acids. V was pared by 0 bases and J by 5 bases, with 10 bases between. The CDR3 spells CASSEAWSGETQYF. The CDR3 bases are TGTGCCAGCAGTGAAGCGTGGAGCGGGGAGACCCAGTACTTC.